The rows below give T cell receptor beta chains drawn from one sample of a study of blood T cell repertoires in COVID-19. Using immunoSEQ multiplex PCR, the repertoire was profiled, and TCRdb retains in-frame clones only, with some absent. Altogether fewer than 250,000 clones are present, around 83% being singletons, with the ten largest covering approximately 7%. Sequenced sample: peripheral blood. Source of these receptors: a woman in her forties or fifties with acute or convalescent COVID-19. Each CDR3 is given with its conserved first and last residue.

>TRBV11-2|TRBJ2-1
CASSLDALADGEQFF
>TRBV30|TRBJ2-7
CAWRLAATYEQYF
>TRBV7-2|TRBJ2-1
CASSLATSGRFNEQFF
>TRBV27|TRBJ1-2
CASSLLGQEVDGYTF
>TRBV3-1/TRBV3-2|TRBJ1-1
CASSPSGQGETEAFF
>TRBV29-1|TRBJ2-3
CSVEGPQGAPDTQYF
>TRBV5-1|TRBJ2-3
CASSLIGGRSTDTQYF
>TRBV6-5|TRBJ2-6
CASSYQQVSGANVLTF
>TRBV19|TRBJ2-7
CASSTTAGVSYEQYF
>TRBV4-3|TRBJ2-1
CASSQEPWRGGLENEQFF
>TRBV7-2|TRBJ2-1
CASSFRLAGGPEQFF